This TCR beta chain was observed in a study of blood T cell repertoires in COVID-19. Profiling relied on immunoSEQ multiplex PCR, and the TCRdb table lists in-frame clones only, not all of them. The sample has some 380,000 clones, 88% seen once. Germline V CDR1 and CDR2: LGHDT, YNNKEL (reference sequence). The CDR3 has 18 amino acids. After removal of 4 bases from V and 0 bases from J, the junction contained 5 bases not matched to a gene. Material: PBMCs or T cells enriched from blood (not recorded which). The clonotype comes from a woman aged 40 to 50 with acute COVID-19. The V call is TRBV3-1 (or the pseudogene TRBV3-2), the J call TRBJ2-1, with 14 bases fitting TRBD2. The CDR3 sequence: CASSPGTSGGLSYNEQFF. CDR3 DNA sequence: TGTGCCAGCAGCCCCGGGACTAGCGGGGGTCTCTCCTACAATGAGCAGTTCTTC.